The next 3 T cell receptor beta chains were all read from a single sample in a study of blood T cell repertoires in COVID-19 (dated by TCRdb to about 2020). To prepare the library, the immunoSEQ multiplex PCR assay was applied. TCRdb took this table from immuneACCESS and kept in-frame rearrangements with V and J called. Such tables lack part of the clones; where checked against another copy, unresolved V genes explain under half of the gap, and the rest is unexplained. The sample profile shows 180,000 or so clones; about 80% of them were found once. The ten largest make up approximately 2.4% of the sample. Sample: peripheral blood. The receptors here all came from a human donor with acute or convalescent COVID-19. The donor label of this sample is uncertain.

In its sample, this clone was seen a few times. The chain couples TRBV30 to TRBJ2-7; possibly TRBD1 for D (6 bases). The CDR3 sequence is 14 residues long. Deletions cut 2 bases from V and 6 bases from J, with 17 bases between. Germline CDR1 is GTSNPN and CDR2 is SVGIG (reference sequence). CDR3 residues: CAWSPPGVLSEQYF. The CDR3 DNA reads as TGTGCCTGGAGTCCCCCAGGGGTGTTGAGCGAGCAGTACTTC.

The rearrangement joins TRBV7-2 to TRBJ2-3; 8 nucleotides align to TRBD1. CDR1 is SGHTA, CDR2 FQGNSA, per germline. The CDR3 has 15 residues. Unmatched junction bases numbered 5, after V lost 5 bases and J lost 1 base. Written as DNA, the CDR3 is TGTGCCAGCAGCCTCACAGGGGGAGGCACAGATACGCAGTATTTT. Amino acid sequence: CASSLTGGGTDTQYF.

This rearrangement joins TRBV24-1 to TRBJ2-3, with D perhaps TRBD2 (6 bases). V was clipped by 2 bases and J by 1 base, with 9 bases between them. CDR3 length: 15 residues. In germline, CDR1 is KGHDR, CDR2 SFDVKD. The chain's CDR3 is CATSDSAGRTDTQYF. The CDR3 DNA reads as TGTGCCACCAGTGATTCGGCGGGGCGCACAGATACGCAGTATTTT.